Presented here are 14 T cell receptor beta chains from one specimen sequenced in a study of CD8+ T cells in alopecia areata. TCR sequencing used cDNA made by reverse transcription of extracted RNA. Profiled with immunoSEQ multiplex PCR; TCRdb holds only in-frame clones, not every one. Found here are 90,000 to 130,000 clones, no singletons; the ten largest cover around 20%. The sequenced material came from lesional skin. The receptors stem from a C3H/HeJ mouse with alopecia areata. For this strain, the MHC haplotype corresponds to H2-k.

For this clone: The gene symbols are mouse symbols. Read coverage stops 4 residues before the CDR3 terminus; the germline J gene supplies the remainder. The V call is TRBV1, the J call TRBJ2-7, with 7 bases lining up with TRBD1. The CDR3 loop spans 15 amino acids. Germline V gene lookup returns CDR1 NSQYPW and CDR2 LRSPGD (reference sequence). V lost 2 bases, J lost 0 bases, and 4 bases stayed unmatched. CDR3 loop: CTCSAPGGSSYEQYF. CDR3 DNA (partial): TGCACCTGCAGTGCACCAGGGGGTAGCTCCTAT.

This clone appeared a few times. Gene names follow the mouse nomenclature. The read terminates 4 residues before the CDR3 end, so the remaining end is supplied by the germline J gene. The chain links TRBV31 to TRBJ2-1; weak D call: TRBD2 (6 bases). Germline V gives CDR1 GKSSPN, CDR2 SITVG. The CDR3 length is 14 residues. Trimming stripped 3 bases from V and 0 bases from J, with 9 bases between. CDR3 bases read: TGTGCCTGGAGGAGACTGGATAACTATGCT. It encodes CAWRRLDNYA. The CDR3 reads in full as CAWRRLDNYAEQFF.

As to this clone: Here the gene names and germline are mouse. The sequenced fragment ends 4 residues before the CDR3 boundary, so the rest is inferred from the germline J gene. The V and J genes are TRBV1 and TRBJ1-4; TRBD1 is a possible D gene (5 bases). Germline CDR1 and CDR2: NSQYPW and LRSPGD (reference sequence). The CDR3 has 14 amino acids. Here the CDR3 reads CTCSADGRVERLFF. The sequenced CDR3 bases are TGCACCTGCAGTGCAGACGGCAGGGTCGAA.

The sample holds a few counts of this clone. The genes and germline here are from mouse. The read ends 4 residues shy of where the CDR3 ends; the end is completed using the germline J gene. The rearrangement uses TRBV13-3 and TRBJ2-7; D is possibly TRBD2 (6 bases). Deletions cut 1 base from V and 0 bases from J, with 14 bases between. Germline V lookup: CDR1 NNHDY, CDR2 SYVADS. This CDR3 is built from 16 residues. The CDR3 loop is CASSDRLGPSSYEQYF. The part of the CDR3 DNA that was read is TGTGCCAGCAGTGATCGCCTGGGGCCAAGCTCCTAT.

This clone was observed at least ten times. The gene names given are mouse names. CDR3 DNA, as far as it was read: TGTGCCAGCAGCGCCGGGACTGGGGGGCTCGATGCT. As protein: CASSAGTGGLDA. From start to end, the CDR3 is CASSAGTGGLDAEQFF. The rearrangement joins TRBV13-3 to TRBJ2-1, with 12 bases that match TRBD2. Read sequence stops 4 residues before the CDR3 end, and the germline J gene provides the missing end. This CDR3 region has 16 residues. Unmatched junction bases numbered 8, after V lost 5 bases and J lost 5 bases. The germline CDR1 and CDR2 sequences are NNHDY and SYVADS.

As for this clone: Any gene name here is a mouse gene name. The missing CDR3 end, 4 residues past where the read stops, is filled in from the germline J gene. This chain joins TRBV1 and TRBJ1-1; 9 bases line up with TRBD1. The CDR3 covers 14 residues. CDR1 is NSQYPW, CDR2 LRSPGD, per germline (reference sequence). The sequenced part of the CDR3 DNA is TGCACCTGCAGTGCCACAGGGGGCATGACA. Encoded protein: CTCSATGGMT. The full-length CDR3 reads as CTCSATGGMTEVFF.

This clone appeared a few times. Germline and genes: mouse. The read stops 4 residues short of the end of the CDR3; the missing end is completed from the germline J gene. V is TRBV13-3 and J is TRBJ2-7, with TRBD2 matching over 7 bases. The V segment lost 5 bases and the J segment 0 bases; nucleotides outside the gene matches: 8. This CDR3 has 15 residues. The germline V gene encodes CDR1 NNHDY and CDR2 SYVADS. The part of the CDR3 DNA that was read is TGTGCCAGCAGCCCTGCTGGGGGAAGCTCCTAT. Its protein is CASSPAGGSSY. The CDR3 in full is CASSPAGGSSYEQYF.

A few counts support this clone. Germline and genes here are mouse. The CDR3 extends 4 residues past the end of the read, so its final part is completed from the germline J gene. The genes are TRBV13-2 and TRBJ2-1, with a tentative D call TRBD2 (7 bases). The CDR3 covers 15 residues. Germline V gene data show CDR1 as NNHNN and CDR2 as SYGAGS (reference sequence). Trimming removed 0 bases at V and 6 bases at J, with 13 bases between. CDR3 sequence: CASGDARGAGAEQFF. The sequenced CDR3 bases are TGTGCCAGCGGTGATGCACGGGGGGCGGGTGCT.

Comments on this clone: Gene names follow the mouse nomenclature. The CDR3 end is not reached by the read, which stops 4 residues before it; the germline J gene fills it in. The V call is TRBV14, the J call TRBJ1-4; 7 positions match TRBD1. The CDR3 is made up of 14 amino acids. J gave up 1 base and V 4 bases, and 1 base lay outside the gene matches. Germline CDR1 reads SGHDT; CDR2 reads FRDEAV. The covered CDR3 bases are TGTGCCAGCAGTCGACAGGGTTCCAACGAA. Translation: CASSRQGSNE. The entire CDR3 protein is CASSRQGSNERLFF.

This clone was counted only a few times. Mouse germline and gene names are used. The read comes to an end 4 residues before the CDR3 does, leaving the germline J gene to fill in the end. V gene TRBV13-3 combines with J gene TRBJ2-7; TRBD2 aligns across 8 bases. CDR3 length: 14 residues. Germline V CDR1 and CDR2: NNHDY, SYVADS. The V segment lost 4 bases and the J segment 1 base; nucleotides outside the gene matches: 4. CDR3 loop: CASSSGTGSYEQYF. The CDR3 bases that were read are TGTGCCAGCAGTTCCGGGACTGGTTCCTAT.

This clone occurred a few times. The gene symbols are mouse symbols. The read finishes 4 residues shy of the CDR3 end, and the germline J gene is used to complete it. The chain carries TRBV14 and TRBJ2-3; D is uncertain. Germline V gives CDR1 SGHDT, CDR2 FRDEAV. Trimming removed 5 bases from V and 0 bases from J, with 4 bases in between. The CDR3 totals 12 residues. The CDR3 sequence is CASSYSAETLYF. The part of the CDR3 DNA that was read is TGTGCCAGCAGCTATAGTGCAGAA.

This clone has at least ten counts. These gene names are mouse names. Different DNA sequences within this sample yield the same CDR3. The CDR3 is CASSPDWGLYEQYF. The part of the CDR3 DNA that was read is TGTGCCAGCAGTCCAGACTGGGGTTTGTAT. The V gene is TRBV13-3, the J gene TRBJ2-7; 8 nucleotides match TRBD2. From the germline J gene comes the end of the CDR3, since the read stops 4 residues before it. The CDR3 runs to 14 residues. Germline V gene lookup returns CDR1 NNHDY and CDR2 SYVADS.

In this sample, this clone turned up many times. Gene labels here are mouse ones. The sequenced fragment ends 4 residues before the CDR3 boundary, so the rest is inferred from the germline J gene. Other nucleotide sequences in the sample specify the same CDR3. The chain employs TRBV14 and TRBJ2-5, with D maybe TRBD2 (6 bases). The CDR3 loop spans 14 amino acids. The V and J ends lost 2 bases and 1 base respectively, with 8 bases between them. Germline-derived CDR1 and CDR2 are SGHDT and FRDEAV. Incomplete CDR3 DNA: TGTGCCAGCAGTTTTGGGGGAGACCAAGAC. Translation: CASSFGGDQD. The CDR3 as a whole reads CASSFGGDQDTQYF.

This clone has just a few counts. Gene names are mouse gene names. The covered CDR3 bases are TGTGCCAGCAGCCATGAACAGGGGCTCGGATAT. Its protein product is CASSHEQGLGY. The full CDR3 reads CASSHEQGLGYEQYF. The chain combines TRBV5 with TRBJ2-7; 7 positions agree with TRBD1. Coverage ceases 4 residues before the CDR3 finishes, and the germline J gene fills in the end. Germline CDR1 LGHNA, CDR2 YNLKQL (reference sequence). The CDR3 extends over 15 amino acids.